This T cell receptor beta chain derives from a study of OX40 agonist ivuxolimab in advanced cancers. Remarks on this clone: Relative to the germline gene, one junction end is altered; a read error may explain this.

The germline V gene encodes CDR1 SQVTM and CDR2 ANQGSEA. This CDR3 contains 16 residues. The data were produced by immunoSEQ multiplex PCR, yet TCRdb's version contains in-frame clones alone and is incomplete. Of 57,000 or so clones listed, 93% were seen once; the top ten hold 15% to 20%. This chain connects TRBV29-1 to TRBJ2-1; 9 nucleotides match TRBD2. The sample was CD4+ or CD8+ T cells sorted from blood, taken in a trial of the OX40 agonist ivuxolimab. The receptor was derived from an adult with an advanced solid tumor such as melanoma, head and neck, liver or kidney cancer. The CDR3 reads CSVEGTSFSSYNEQFF. CDR3 sequence (DNA): TGCAGCGTAGAAGGGACTAGCTTTAGCTCCTACAATGAGCAGTTCTTC.